This T cell receptor (beta chain) was sequenced for a study of regulatory T cells (dated by TCRdb to the late 2010s). With respect to the entire study: The study compared T-cell receptor beta repertoires of sorted regulatory, conventional CD4+ and CD8+ T cells in CD3G-deficient patients with those in healthy controls. Study-wide findings and limitations: Enrichment for hydrophobic residues at CDR3 positions 6 and 7 was found in conventional CD4+ T cells from CD3G-deficient patients, suggesting more self-reactive specificities. Repertoires from patients had restricted unique TRB V-J pairs and skewed V and J gene usage, with the strongest effect in regulatory T cells.

CDR1 SGHRS and CDR2 YFSETQ were looked up in the germline V gene. Ends trimmed: V by 4 bases, J by 6 bases; bases unmatched to a gene: 7. The CDR3 measures 13 amino acids from cysteine to phenylalanine. Kept here is only the CDR3 DNA, which spans 39 bases and is read in frame from base 1. The multiplex PCR relied on 52 forward TRBV primers and 13 reverse TRBJ primers, and amplification bias was corrected through assay-based and computational methods. Rearranged TRB loci were amplified from genomic DNA by multiplex PCR within the immunoSEQ assay. An Illumina HiSeq platform was used to sequence the TRB amplicons. Per the original workflow: Raw sequences were error-filtered and aligned to reference gene sequences by custom algorithms, then analyzed with the immunoSEQ online tools. The frequencies of productive and nonproductive TRB rearrangements were evaluated among unique sequences as well as among total sequences. The likelihood of self-reactivity was estimated by examining two features, hydrophobicity and amino acid composition, of TRB CDR3 positions 6 and 7. Groups were compared by t tests, Mann-Whitney tests or two-way ANOVA performed in Prism software. The immuneACCESS repertoire file appears here via TCRdb, limited to in-frame rearrangements. These files lack a portion of the clones; in checked studies, under half of the deficit traces to unresolved V genes, and the cause of the others is not known. That table is the source of V, J and clone size, and D and trimming were worked out from the DNA. The sample data list 20,000 to 25,000 clones, and 70% to 90% of these were observed just once. Roughly 1.3% of the sample goes to the ten largest clones.

All CD3G-deficient patients had evidence of autoimmunity, which was more severe in two of the patients. Patients ranged from 2 to 39 years of age at testing and had reduced naive and increased memory CD4+ and CD8+ T-cell proportions. CD4+ cells were FACS-sorted into CD25-high CD127-low regulatory T cells and CD25-low CD127-high conventional CD4+ T cells. The patient group comprised several individuals with CD3G deficiency. Patient samples and clinical data came from an international physician network spanning the United States, Europe and Asia. Ficoll density separation was used to isolate peripheral blood mononuclear cells. For this clone: It has no known antigen specificity. Nothing much larger sits one base from this clone, and base qualities are not available.

The receptor's source is a child aged 5 to 17 with CD3G deficiency. The sequence links TRBV5-1 to TRBJ2-7; the central 7 bases match TRBD1. Specimen: conventional CD4+ T cells sorted from blood. The CDR3 reads as follows: CASSPGDSSEQYF. The nucleotide sequence reads TGCGCCAGCAGCCCAGGGGACAGTTCCGAGCAGTACTTC.